This T cell receptor beta chain came from a study of shared T cell receptors in the human thymus. Using immunoSEQ multiplex PCR, the repertoire was profiled, and TCRdb retains in-frame clones only, with some absent. This table has hundreds of thousands of clones, 80% to 90% appearing once. The germline CDR1 and CDR2 sequences are SGHDN and FVKESK. Trimming took 0 bases from V and 1 from J; bases not matched to a gene: 17. The CDR3 extends over 20 amino acids. The sample was also reused in another study, on human thymus T cells.

J is TRBJ1-1 and V is TRBV14, with 7 bases fitting TRBD1. Sequencing used thymocytes. This TCR came from a girl under three years old with a congenital heart defect. CDR3 sequence (DNA): TGTGCCAGCAGCCAAGAGAACCGGACAGGTTCGCGGATCCAGAACACTGAAGCTTTCTTT. Its translation is CASSQENRTGSRIQNTEAFF.